Here is one T cell receptor (beta chain) with its context. Germline CDR1 SGHDN, CDR2 FVKESK. V was pared by 0 bases and J by 7 bases, with 5 bases of the junction left unmatched. This CDR3 spans 14 amino acids. The record originates from a study of blood T cell repertoires in COVID-19. About the study: Acute and convalescent COVID-19 specimens originated in the United States, Italy and Spain. Nucleic acid was either cDNA or gDNA, and it came from T cells, B-cell-depleted T cells, or PBMCs.

In the original processing: Scientists estimated how many nucleated cells there were by amplifying reference gene primers. Measured with immunoSEQ multiplex PCR; TCRdb has only the in-frame clones, and not every one. V, J and clone size are taken as reported in that table, and D and trimming were inferred from the DNA itself. The table lists about 59,000 clones, 70% to 80% of them singletons. This TCR was recovered from a man older than 75 with acute or convalescent COVID-19. Material for sequencing was peripheral blood. This chain uses TRBV14 with TRBJ1-2, with 7 bases lining up with TRBD1. The CDR3, as DNA: TGTGCCAGCAGCCAAGATCAGGGGGACCGTGGCTACACCTTC. This encodes CASSQDQGDRGYTF.